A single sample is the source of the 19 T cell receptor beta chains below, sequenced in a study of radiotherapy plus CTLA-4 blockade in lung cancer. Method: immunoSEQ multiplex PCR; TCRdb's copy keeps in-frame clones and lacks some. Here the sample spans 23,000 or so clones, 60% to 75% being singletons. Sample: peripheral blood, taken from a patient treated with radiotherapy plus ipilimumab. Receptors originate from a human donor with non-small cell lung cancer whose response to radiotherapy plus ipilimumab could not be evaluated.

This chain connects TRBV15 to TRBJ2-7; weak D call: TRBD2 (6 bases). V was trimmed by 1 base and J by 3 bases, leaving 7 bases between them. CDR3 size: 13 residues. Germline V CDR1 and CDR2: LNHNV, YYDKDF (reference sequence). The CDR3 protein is CATSRVEGYEQYF. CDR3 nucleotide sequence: TGTGCCACCAGCAGAGTGGAGGGCTACGAGCAGTACTTC.

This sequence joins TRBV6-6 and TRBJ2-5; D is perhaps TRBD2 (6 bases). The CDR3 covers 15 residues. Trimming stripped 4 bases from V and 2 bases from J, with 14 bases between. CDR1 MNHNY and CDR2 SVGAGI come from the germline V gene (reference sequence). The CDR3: CASSFPAGGQETQYF. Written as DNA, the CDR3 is TGTGCCAGCAGTTTCCCGGCAGGAGGGCAAGAGACCCAGTACTTC.

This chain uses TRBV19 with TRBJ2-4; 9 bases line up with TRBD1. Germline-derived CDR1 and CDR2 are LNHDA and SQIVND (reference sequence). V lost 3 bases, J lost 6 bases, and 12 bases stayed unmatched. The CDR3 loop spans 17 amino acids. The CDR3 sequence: CASSMYSTGGFGNIQYF. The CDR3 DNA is TGTGCCAGTAGTATGTATTCGACAGGGGGATTTGGAAACATTCAGTACTTC.

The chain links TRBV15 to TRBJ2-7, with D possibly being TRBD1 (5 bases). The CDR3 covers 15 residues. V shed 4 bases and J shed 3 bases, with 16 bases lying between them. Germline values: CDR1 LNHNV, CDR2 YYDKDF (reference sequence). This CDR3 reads CATSIAGFNLYEQYF. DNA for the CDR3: TGTGCCACCAGCATCGCAGGGTTCAACCTCTACGAGCAGTACTTC. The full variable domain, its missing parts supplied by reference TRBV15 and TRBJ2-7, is DAMVIQNPRYQVTQFGKPVTLSCSQTLNHNVMYWYQQKSSQAPKLLFHYYDKDFNNEADTPDNFQSRRPNTSFCFLDIRSPGLGDTAMYLCATSIAGFNLYEQYFGPGTRLTVT.

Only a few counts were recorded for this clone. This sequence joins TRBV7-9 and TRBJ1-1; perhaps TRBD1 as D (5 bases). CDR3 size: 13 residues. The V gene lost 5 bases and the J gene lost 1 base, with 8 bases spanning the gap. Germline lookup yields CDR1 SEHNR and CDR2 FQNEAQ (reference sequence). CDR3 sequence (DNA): TGTGCCAGCAGCCCGCAGGGGAACACTGAAGCTTTCTTT. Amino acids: CASSPQGNTEAFF.

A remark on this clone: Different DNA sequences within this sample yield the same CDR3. CDR3 protein: CASGRGARGNTIYF. The CDR3 DNA is TGTGCCAGCGGGCGGGGGGCGCGGGGAAACACCATATATTTT. The chain joins TRBV19 to TRBJ1-3, with a possible D match to TRBD1 (6 bases). The CDR3 extends over 14 amino acids. Germline V CDR1 and CDR2: LNHDA, SQIVND (reference sequence). V was clipped by 9 bases and J by 4 bases, with 16 bases between them.

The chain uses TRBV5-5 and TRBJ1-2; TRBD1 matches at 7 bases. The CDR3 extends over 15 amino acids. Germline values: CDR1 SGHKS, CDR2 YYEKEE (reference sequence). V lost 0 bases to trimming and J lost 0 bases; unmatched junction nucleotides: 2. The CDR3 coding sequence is TGTGCCAGCAGCTTGGGGACAGGCACTAACTATGGCTACACCTTC. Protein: CASSLGTGTNYGYTF.

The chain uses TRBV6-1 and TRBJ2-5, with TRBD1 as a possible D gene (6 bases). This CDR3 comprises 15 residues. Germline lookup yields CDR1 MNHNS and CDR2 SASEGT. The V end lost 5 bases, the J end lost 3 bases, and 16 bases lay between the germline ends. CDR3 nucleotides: TGTGCCAGCAGTCACGTCTGGGGGCGAAAAGAGACCCAGTACTTC. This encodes CASSHVWGRKETQYF.

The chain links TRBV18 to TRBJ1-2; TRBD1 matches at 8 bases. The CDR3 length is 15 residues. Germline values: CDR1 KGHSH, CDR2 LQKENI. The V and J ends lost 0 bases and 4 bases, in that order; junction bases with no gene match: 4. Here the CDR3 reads CASSPPSRGLYGYTF. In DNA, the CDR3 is TGTGCCAGCTCACCACCGTCCAGGGGGCTCTATGGCTACACCTTC.

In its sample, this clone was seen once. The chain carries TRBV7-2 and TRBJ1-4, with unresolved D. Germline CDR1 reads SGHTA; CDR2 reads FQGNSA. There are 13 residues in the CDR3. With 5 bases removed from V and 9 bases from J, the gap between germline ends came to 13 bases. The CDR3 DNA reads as TGTGCCAGCAGCCGAGACTCTGGCAAAAAACTGTTTTTT. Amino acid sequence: CASSRDSGKKLFF.

The CDR3 spells CASSSASGRAGETQYF. The DNA for the CDR3 is TGTGCCAGCAGCTCCGCTAGCGGGAGGGCCGGAGAGACCCAGTACTTC. The chain is built from TRBV7-2 and TRBJ2-5; TRBD2 matches at 12 bases. Germline loops: CDR1 SGHTA, CDR2 FQGNSA. The CDR3 length is 16 residues. J gave up 4 bases and V 4 bases, and 7 bases lay outside the gene matches. Looking up the rest from reference TRBV7-2 and TRBJ2-5 gives the full variable domain: GAGVSQSPSNKVTEKGKDVELRCDPISGHTALYWYRQSLGQGLEFLIYFQGNSAPDKSGLPSDRFSAERTGGSVSTLTIQRTQQEDSAVYLCASSSASGRAGETQYFGPGTRLLVL.

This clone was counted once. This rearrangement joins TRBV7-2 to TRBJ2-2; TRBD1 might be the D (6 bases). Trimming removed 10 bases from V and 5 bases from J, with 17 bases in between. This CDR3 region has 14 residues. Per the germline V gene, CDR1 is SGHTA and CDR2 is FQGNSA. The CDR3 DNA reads TGTGCCACCGAGGAGAGTAGGGGGACCGGGGAGCTGTTTTTT. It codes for CATEESRGTGELFF.

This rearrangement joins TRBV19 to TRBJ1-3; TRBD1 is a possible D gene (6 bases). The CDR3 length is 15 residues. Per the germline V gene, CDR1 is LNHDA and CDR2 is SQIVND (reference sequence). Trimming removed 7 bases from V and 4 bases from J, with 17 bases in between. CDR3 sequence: CASNPQQGKGNTIYF. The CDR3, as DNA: TGTGCCAGTAACCCACAACAGGGAAAAGGAAACACCATATATTTT.

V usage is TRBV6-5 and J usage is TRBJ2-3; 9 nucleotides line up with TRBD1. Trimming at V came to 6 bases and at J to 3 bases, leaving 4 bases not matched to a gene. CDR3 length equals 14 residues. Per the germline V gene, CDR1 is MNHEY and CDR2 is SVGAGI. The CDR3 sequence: CASSPGQGTDTQYF. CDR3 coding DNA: TGTGCCAGCAGCCCGGGACAGGGTACAGATACGCAGTATTTT.

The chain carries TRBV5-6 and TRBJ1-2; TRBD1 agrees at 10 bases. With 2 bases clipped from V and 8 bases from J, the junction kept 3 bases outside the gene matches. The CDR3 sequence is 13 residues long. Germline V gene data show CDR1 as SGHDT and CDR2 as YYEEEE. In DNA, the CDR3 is TGTGCCAGCAGCTTTGGACAGGGGGTCGGCTACACCTTC. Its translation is CASSFGQGVGYTF. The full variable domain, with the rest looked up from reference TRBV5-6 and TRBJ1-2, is DAGVTQSPTHLIKTRGQQVTLRCSPKSGHDTVSWYQQALGQGPQFIFQYYEEEERQRGNFPDRFSGHQFPNYSSELNVNALLLGDSALYLCASSFGQGVGYTFGSGTRLTVV.

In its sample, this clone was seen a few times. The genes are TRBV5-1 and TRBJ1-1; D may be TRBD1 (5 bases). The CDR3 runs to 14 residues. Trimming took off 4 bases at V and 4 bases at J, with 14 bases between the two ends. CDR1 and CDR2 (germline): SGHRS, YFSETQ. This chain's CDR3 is CASSGGGLGTEAFF. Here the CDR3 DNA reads TGCGCCAGCAGCGGGGGAGGGTTGGGCACTGAAGCTTTCTTT.

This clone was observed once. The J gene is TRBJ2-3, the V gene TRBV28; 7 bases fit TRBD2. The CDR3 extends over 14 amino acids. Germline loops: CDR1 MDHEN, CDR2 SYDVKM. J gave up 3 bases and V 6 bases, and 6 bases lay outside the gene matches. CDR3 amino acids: CASSPGGSTDTQYF. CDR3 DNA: TGTGCCAGCAGCCCCGGGGGGAGTACAGATACGCAGTATTTT. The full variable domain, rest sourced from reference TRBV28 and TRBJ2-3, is DVKVTQSSRYLVKRTGEKVFLECVQDMDHENMFWYRQDPGLGLRLIYFSYDVKMKEKGDIPEGYSVSREKKERFSLILESASTNQTSMYLCASSPGGSTDTQYFGPGTRLTVL.

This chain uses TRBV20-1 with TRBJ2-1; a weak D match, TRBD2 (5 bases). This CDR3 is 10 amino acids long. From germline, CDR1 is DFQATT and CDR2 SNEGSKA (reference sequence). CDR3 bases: TGCAGCGGGGTGGGCAATGAGCAGTTCTTC. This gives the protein CSGVGNEQFF.

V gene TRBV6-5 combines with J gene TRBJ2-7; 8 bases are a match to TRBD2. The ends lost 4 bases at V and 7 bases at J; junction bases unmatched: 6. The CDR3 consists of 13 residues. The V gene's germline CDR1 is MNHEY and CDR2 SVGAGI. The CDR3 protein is CASSSGLAREQYF. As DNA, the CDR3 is TGTGCCAGCAGTTCAGGACTAGCACGGGAGCAGTACTTC.